This T cell receptor (beta chain) was documented in a study of blood T cells in healthy people across ages. PCR was performed a second time for roughly 7 to 11 cycles using a sample-barcoded 5' primer and a J-beta primer mix. TCRdb re-analysed the 5' RACE reads in MiXCR, keeping a single row per CDR3 protein. The sample gives some 900,000 distinct CDR3 sequences, about 44% of which show up once; around an eighth is in the top ten. Points from the study as a whole: Donor CMV status was unknown, possibly confounding expanded clonotype changes. While age rose, TCR beta diversity per million T cells dropped in a roughly linear way.

In the case of this clonotype: The antigen is unknown.

The CDR3 loop spans 15 amino acids. V lost 1 base, J lost 2 bases, and 10 bases lay in between. Germline V gene lookup returns CDR1 MNHNY and CDR2 SVGAGI (reference sequence). The TCR was taken from a man aged 30 to 45 in good health. The sequencing input was blood. The V and J genes are TRBV6-6 and TRBJ2-3, with no clear D. The chain's CDR3 is CASSYYSPDTDTQYF. The CDR3 DNA reads TGTGCCAGCAGTTACTACAGTCCGGACACAGATACGCAGTATTTT.